Each of the 30 T cell receptor beta chains below was sequenced from the same sample in a study of T cell responses to AZD1222 COVID-19 vaccine. Here immunoSEQ multiplex PCR was the method, and the copy in TCRdb shows in-frame clones only, minus some. The sample lists some 150,000 clones; roughly 94% were seen once. The sequencing here drew on peripheral blood, taken on day 0 of AZD1222 vaccination. The receptor source for this set is an adult in good health.

The CDR3 protein is CASTSDSNYGYTF. The CDR3 bases are TGTGCCAGCACATCCGACAGTAACTATGGCTACACCTTC. This chain connects TRBV28 to TRBJ1-2; a possible D gene is TRBD1 (5 bases). The CDR3 covers 13 residues. V was shortened by 7 bases and J by 1 base, with 10 bases between the two germline ends. Germline V lookup: CDR1 MDHEN, CDR2 SYDVKM.

This chain uses TRBV4-2 with TRBJ2-2, with 7 positions matching TRBD2. Per germline, CDR1 LGHNA and CDR2 YNFKEQ. V dropped 2 bases and J dropped 5; count of bases not matched to a gene: 14. The CDR3 consists of 18 residues. CDR3 sequence (DNA): TGTGCCAGCAGCCAACCCCCCCCCTTAAGCGGGGTGACCGGGGAGCTGTTTTTT. Residues: CASSQPPPLSGVTGELFF.

The chain combines TRBV10-3 with TRBJ1-1; D might be TRBD1 (5 bases). CDR1 is ENHRY, CDR2 SYGVKD, per germline. This CDR3 region has 16 residues. Trimming removed 2 bases from V and 2 bases from J, with 15 bases in between. CDR3 in DNA: TGTGCCATCAGTGAGACTGGGTTTGGGACTAACACTGAAGCTTTCTTT. Translated, it gives CAISETGFGTNTEAFF.

The CDR3 loop is CASSPSEGVNSPLHF. CDR3 DNA: TGTGCCAGCTCACCAAGTGAAGGCGTCAATTCACCCCTCCACTTT. V usage is TRBV18 and J usage is TRBJ1-6; D gene ambiguous. With 2 bases removed from V and 7 bases from J, the gap between germline ends came to 12 bases. From germline, CDR1 is KGHSH and CDR2 LQKENI. This CDR3 is 15 amino acids long.

The chain is built from TRBV28 and TRBJ2-3; 7 nucleotides match TRBD1. Germline V gene lookup returns CDR1 MDHEN and CDR2 SYDVKM. The CDR3 length is 13 residues. The trim removed 5 bases at V and 12 bases at J, leaving 11 bases unmatched. In DNA, the CDR3 is TGTGCCAGCAGTGCCCCCGGGACAGCAACACAGTATTTT. Translating gives CASSAPGTATQYF. Full variable domain (missing parts from reference TRBV28 and TRBJ2-3): DVKVTQSSRYLVKRTGEKVFLECVQDMDHENMFWYRQDPGLGLRLIYFSYDVKMKEKGDIPEGYSVSREKKERFSLILESASTNQTSMYLCASSAPGTATQYFGPGTRLTVL.

This clone turned up a few times. The chain uses TRBV7-9 and TRBJ2-7; D is possibly TRBD1 (6 bases). The V end was cut by 1 base, the J end by 3 bases, with 10 bases between. The CDR3 consists of 14 residues. CDR1 SEHNR and CDR2 FQNEAQ come from the germline V gene (reference sequence). The CDR3 reads CASSLDRTDYEQYV. The DNA of the CDR3 is TGTGCCAGCAGCTTAGATCGGACAGACTACGAGCAGTACGTC.

This clone was detected only a few times. The chain has TRBV19 and TRBJ2-7, with a weak D call TRBD2 (5 bases). Germline CDR1 reads LNHDA; CDR2 reads SQIVND (reference sequence). Trimming stripped 9 bases from V and 5 bases from J, with 14 bases between. The CDR3 consists of 12 residues. The chain's CDR3 is CARSIGSHEQYV. The CDR3 DNA is TGTGCCAGATCAATAGGGAGCCACGAGCAGTACGTC.

The chain couples TRBV27 to TRBJ1-1; TRBD1 might be the D (5 bases). V was pared by 3 bases and J by 5 bases, with 22 bases between. In germline, CDR1 is MNHEY, CDR2 SMNVEV (reference sequence). There are 17 residues in the CDR3. The CDR3 DNA reads TGTGCCAGCAGTTTGGTGAGCGGACCGGGCCCAGGGACTGAAGCTTTCTTT. It yields the protein CASSLVSGPGPGTEAFF.

This rearrangement joins TRBV5-4 to TRBJ2-2; D is uncertain. The CDR3 has 14 residues. Trimming took off 3 bases at V and 7 bases at J, with 13 bases between the two ends. Germline assignment: CDR1 SGHNT and CDR2 YYREEE (reference sequence). CDR3 loop: CASSWFGYHGELFF. The CDR3 DNA reads TGTGCCAGCAGCTGGTTCGGTTATCACGGGGAGCTGTTTTTT.

The rearrangement uses TRBV4-2 and TRBJ2-1, with 10 bases identical to TRBD2. With 1 base clipped from V and 2 bases from J, the junction kept 5 bases outside the gene matches. Germline CDR1 reads LGHNA; CDR2 reads YNFKEQ. The CDR3 loop spans 17 amino acids. In DNA, the CDR3 is TGTGCCAGCAGCCAAGTAGCAGCGGGGGGGACCTACAATGAGCAGTTCTTC. Translated: CASSQVAAGGTYNEQFF.

The chain recombines TRBV29-1 with TRBJ2-5; D gene unclear. This CDR3 comprises 10 residues. Germline V gene data show CDR1 as SQVTM and CDR2 as ANQGSEA. V was trimmed by 7 bases and J by 5 bases, leaving 8 bases between them. The DNA of the CDR3 is TGCAGCGCCGACGGGGAGACCCAGTACTTC. Encoded protein: CSADGETQYF.

The V call is TRBV11-2, the J call TRBJ2-7; tentative D call: TRBD1 (6 bases). The germline CDR1 and CDR2 sequences are SGHAT and FQNNGV. The CDR3 consists of 13 residues. Trimming pared 5 bases from V and 2 bases from J, leaving 10 bases between. The CDR3 DNA is TGTGCCAGCAGCCCCAGGGGTACCTACGAGCAGTACGTC. The encoded protein is CASSPRGTYEQYV.

This chain connects TRBV7-2 to TRBJ1-4; the match to TRBD1 covers 9 bases. V was clipped by 6 bases and J by 8 bases; unmatched bases: 13. The germline V gene has CDR1 SGHTA and CDR2 FQGNSA. The CDR3 extends over 16 amino acids. The CDR3 is CASRRSTGGAGEKLFF. The CDR3 DNA is TGTGCCAGCAGAAGAAGCACAGGGGGCGCGGGAGAAAAACTGTTTTTT.

This sequence joins TRBV7-9 and TRBJ1-2; a weak D match, TRBD1 (5 bases). This CDR3 contains 14 residues. V lost 3 bases and J 4 bases, leaving 12 bases between the germline ends. Per germline, CDR1 SEHNR and CDR2 FQNEAQ (reference sequence). The CDR3 DNA reads as TGTGCCAGCAGCTTCTCGGGAGGGGCCTATGGCTACACCTTC. As protein: CASSFSGGAYGYTF.

This rearrangement joins TRBV2 to TRBJ1-2; unclear D gene. The CDR3 contains 15 residues. Germline loops: CDR1 SNHLY, CDR2 FYNNEI. Between the trimmed V and J ends, which lost 6 bases and 0 bases, there was a span of 14 bases. The CDR3 loop reads CASRRLSDANYGYTF. DNA of the CDR3: TGTGCCAGCAGACGTCTCTCGGACGCTAACTATGGCTACACCTTC.

The chain is built from TRBV11-2 and TRBJ2-7; D possibly corresponds to TRBD2 (7 bases). Per the germline V gene, CDR1 is SGHAT and CDR2 is FQNNGV. The CDR3 has 18 amino acids. The ends were cut back, 3 bases at V and 2 bases at J, with 23 bases in the middle. The CDR3 is CASSFNVPQGRDTYEQYV. DNA of the CDR3: TGTGCCAGCAGCTTCAACGTGCCTCAGGGGAGGGATACCTACGAGCAGTACGTC.

This sequence joins TRBV2 and TRBJ1-3, with 7 nucleotides matching TRBD1. Per the germline V gene, CDR1 is SNHLY and CDR2 is FYNNEI. CDR3 size: 12 residues. The V gene end was trimmed by 8 bases and the J gene end by 6 bases; junction bases not matched to a gene: 4. In DNA, the CDR3 is TGTGCCAGCCGGGGACAGCCAAACACCATATATTTT. Encoded protein: CASRGQPNTIYF.

This chain uses TRBV27 with TRBJ1-5, with D hard to call. In germline, CDR1 is MNHEY, CDR2 SMNVEV (reference sequence). The CDR3 is 14 amino acids. V was pared by 3 bases and J by 4 bases, with 10 bases between. This CDR3 reads CASSFSGLNQPQHF. Here the CDR3 DNA reads TGTGCCAGCAGTTTTTCCGGGCTTAATCAGCCCCAGCATTTT.

The sample holds one count of this clone. Here the CDR3 omits its conserved ending phenylalanine or tryptophan, so a read error is the likely source. The DNA is omitted, as the CDR3 cannot be located on it reliably, and the CDR3 follows TCRdb's listing. The chain combines TRBV21-1 with TRBJ1-1. TRBV21-1 is a listed pseudogene. Inclusive of both ends, the CDR3 amounts to 8 amino acids. The CDR3 protein is CASRTTPV.

The rearrangement uses TRBV7-3 and TRBJ1-1; TRBD1 matches 7 bases. The CDR3 length is 16 residues. With V trimmed by 4 bases and J by 3 bases, 11 bases remained unmatched. From germline, CDR1 is SGHTA and CDR2 FQGTGA. The CDR3 loop reads CASSSQGGQGHTEAFF. In DNA form, the CDR3 reads TGTGCCAGCAGCTCTCAGGGGGGCCAGGGGCACACTGAAGCTTTCTTT.

The chain has TRBV7-6 and TRBJ1-6; 9 bases map to TRBD1. Germline trimming cut 2 bases from V and 0 bases from J; bases unmatched to any gene: 5. Germline V CDR1 and CDR2: SGHVS, FNYEAQ. The CDR3 has 18 amino acids. CDR3 sequence reads: CASSLRTGVSSYNSPLHF. DNA for the CDR3: TGTGCCAGCAGCTTACGGACAGGGGTTAGCTCCTATAATTCACCCCTCCACTTT. Supplemented by reference TRBV7-6 and TRBJ1-6, the full variable domain reads GAGVSQSPRYKVTKRGQDVALRCDPISGHVSLYWYRQALGQGPEFLTYFNYEAQQDKSGLPNDRFSAERPEGSISTLTIQRTEQRDSAMYRCASSLRTGVSSYNSPLHFGNGTRLTVT.

V and J are TRBV5-8 and TRBJ1-2; 9 bases agree with TRBD1. Germline loops: CDR1 SGHTS, CDR2 YDEGEE. V lost 3 bases to trimming and J lost 10 bases; unmatched junction nucleotides: 1. This CDR3 contains 11 residues. The CDR3 protein is CASSWDRDYTF. The CDR3 bases are TGTGCCAGCAGCTGGGACAGGGACTACACCTTC.

The J gene is TRBJ2-1, the V gene TRBV7-2; the match to TRBD1 covers 7 bases. CDR3 length: 16 amino acids. Germline-derived CDR1 and CDR2 are SGHTA and FQGNSA. Trimming at V came to 3 bases and at J to 9 bases, leaving 14 bases not matched to a gene. The CDR3 DNA reads as TGTGCCAGCAGCTTCTACCGACAGGGTGGCGTAGTTGAGCAGTTCTTC. It yields the protein CASSFYRQGGVVEQFF. Full variable domain (remainder filled in from reference TRBV7-2 and TRBJ2-1): GAGVSQSPSNKVTEKGKDVELRCDPISGHTALYWYRQSLGQGLEFLIYFQGNSAPDKSGLPSDRFSAERTGGSVSTLTIQRTQQEDSAVYLCASSFYRQGGVVEQFFGPGTRLTVL.

The chain joins TRBV19 to TRBJ1-1, with D hard to call. CDR1 LNHDA and CDR2 SQIVND come from the germline V gene (reference sequence). V was shortened by 4 bases and J by 6 bases, with 15 bases between the two germline ends. CDR3 length: 14 amino acids. CDR3 DNA: TGTGCCAGTAGTAACTTCATCTGGGCGGCTGAAGCTTTCTTT. Its protein is CASSNFIWAAEAFF.

The J gene is TRBJ2-5, the V gene TRBV7-2, with D perhaps assigned TRBD1 or TRBD2 (6 bases each). V was cut by 1 base and J by 4 bases, with 22 bases left in between. Germline CDR1 SGHTA, CDR2 FQGNSA. The CDR3 totals 18 residues. The CDR3 DNA reads as TGTGCCAGCAGCTTAGGGACCCTTCGAGGGGGGTGGGGAGAGACCCAGTACTTC. It specifies CASSLGTLRGGWGETQYF.

The V gene is TRBV18, the J gene TRBJ1-2; 7 nucleotides match TRBD1. Germline CDR1 is KGHSH and CDR2 is LQKENI. CDR3 length: 16 residues. The V segment lost 5 bases and the J segment 1 base; nucleotides outside the gene matches: 10. This chain's CDR3 is CASSFLTGVNNYGYTF. Here the CDR3 DNA reads TGTGCCAGCTCATTCCTTACAGGGGTGAATAACTATGGCTACACCTTC.

The chain couples TRBV6-5 to TRBJ1-4, with TRBD1 as a possible D gene (6 bases). Germline loops: CDR1 MNHEY, CDR2 SVGAGI. CDR3 length: 14 residues. Trimming removed 8 bases at V and 8 bases at J, with 18 bases between. As DNA, the CDR3 is TGTGCCAGCGTAGGGGGGGGGCGCCTCGAAAAACTGTTTTTT. It is translated as CASVGGGRLEKLFF.

This chain uses TRBV6-5 with TRBJ1-4, with D possibly TRBD1 on 5 matching bases. The V end was cut by 4 bases, the J end by 8 bases, with 11 bases between. CDR1 MNHEY and CDR2 SVGAGI come from the germline V gene. This CDR3 spans 13 amino acids. CDR3 amino acids: CASSSGTAEKLFF. The CDR3 coding sequence is TGTGCCAGCAGTTCTGGGACCGCCGAAAAACTGTTTTTT.

The chain couples TRBV2 to TRBJ1-2, with 7 bases aligning to TRBD1. This CDR3 has 14 residues. From germline, CDR1 is SNHLY and CDR2 FYNNEI. The J segment lost 4 bases and the V segment lost 8 bases, leaving 10 bases of the junction unmatched. CDR3 region: CASSNRGLFYGYTF. CDR3 sequence (DNA): TGTGCCAGCTCTAACAGGGGTCTTTTCTATGGCTACACCTTC.

The chain recombines TRBV24-1 with TRBJ2-6, with 11 nucleotides matching TRBD1. This CDR3 region has 17 residues. Germline CDR1 reads KGHDR; CDR2 reads SFDVKD. V was clipped by 7 bases and J by 4 bases; unmatched bases: 8. For the CDR3, the DNA is TGTGCCACCAGCGACGGACAGGGGGCGCCCGGGGCCAACGTCCTGACTTTC. Amino acids: CATSDGQGAPGANVLTF.